The following is a T cell receptor beta chain sequence with its context. The PCR used 60 Vbeta and 13 Jbeta primers. Only in-frame clones appear in the TCRdb table, and some are missing; sequencing was by immunoSEQ multiplex PCR. The table shows roughly 150,000 clones, with approximately 86% occurring only once. The CDR3 consists of 14 residues. Germline CDR1 reads SGHDT; CDR2 reads YYEEEE. V lost 3 bases to trimming and J lost 4 bases; unmatched junction nucleotides: 6. This entry belongs to a study of cytomegalovirus exposure and HLA in healthy donors. The source material was PBMCs. The V call is TRBV5-6, the J call TRBJ2-7, with 8 nucleotides matching TRBD1. The sequence came from a woman aged 50 to 60 in good health and CMV-seropositive. The CDR3 bases are TGTGCCAGCAGCTCTAGGACAGGGATTTACGAGCAGTACTTC. Protein product: CASSSRTGIYEQYF. Based on the CDR3 plus reference TRBV5-6 and TRBJ2-7, the full variable domain is DAGVTQSPTHLIKTRGQQVTLRCSPKSGHDTVSWYQQALGQGPQFIFQYYEEEERQRGNFPDRFSGHQFPNYSSELNVNALLLGDSALYLCASSSRTGIYEQYFGPGTRLTVT.